These 27 T cell receptor beta chains were all obtained from the same sample, sequenced in a study of CD8 T cells in ankylosing spondylitis. TCRdb re-called the 5' RACE reads through MiXCR, storing one row per CDR3 protein. There are roughly 230,000 distinct CDR3 sequences in the sample; around 8% occur only once, and more than 4.5% lies in the top ten. Sequencing was carried out using blood, either unsorted or a sorted T cell fraction (not recorded which). The receptors come from a female donor with ankylosing spondylitis or in good health (not recorded which).

This clonotype was observed a few times. The chain has TRBV7-3 and TRBJ1-1; D gene uncertain. The CDR3 runs to 15 residues. V lost 4 bases to trimming and J lost 1 base, with 13 bases between them. The germline V gene encodes CDR1 SGHTA and CDR2 FQGTGA. The DNA for the CDR3 is TGTGCCAGCAGCTCAGCCGTCACAGAGAACACTGAAGCTTTCTTT. Translation gives CASSSAVTENTEAFF.

This clonotype was observed a few times. This chain uses TRBV29-1 with TRBJ2-6; D may be TRBD1 (6 bases). Germline-derived CDR1 and CDR2 are SQVTM and ANQGSEA. This CDR3 is 19 amino acids long. V lost 7 bases and J 0 bases, leaving 25 bases between the germline ends. The CDR3 bases are TGCAGCGCTAACTTCCGCGTGGCAGGGGCCTCCTCTGGGGCCAACGTCCTGACTTTC. The encoded protein is CSANFRVAGASSGANVLTF.

Comment on this clonotype: It may be a read error: a sequence one base away is much more abundant. DNA of the CDR3: TGTGCCAGCAGACTTCCGGGACAGGGGTTTCAGCCCCAGCATTTT. Its protein is CASRLPGQGFQPQHF. This sequence joins TRBV6-2 or TRBV6-3 and TRBJ1-5, with TRBD1 identical over 10 bases. The CDR3 is 15 amino acids. With 6 bases clipped from V and 6 bases from J, the junction kept 8 bases outside the gene matches. Germline V gene sequence: CDR1 MNHEY, CDR2 SVGEGT.

This clonotype was recorded at least ten times. The chain links TRBV29-1 to TRBJ1-5; D is undetermined. CDR3 size: 12 residues. Per the germline V gene, CDR1 is SQVTM and CDR2 is ANQGSEA. Deletions cut 4 bases from V and 2 bases from J, with 6 bases between. The CDR3 loop reads CSVVAGNQPQHF. The CDR3 region has the DNA TGCAGCGTTGTCGCCGGCAATCAGCCCCAGCATTTT.

This clonotype was found many times. V and J are TRBV12-3 or TRBV12-4 and TRBJ1-2; possible D gene TRBD1, 5 bases. The V end lost 6 bases, the J end lost 5 bases, and 19 bases lay between the germline ends. This CDR3 is built from 15 residues. The CDR3 loop reads CASSPRQSFVYGYTF. In DNA form, the CDR3 reads TGTGCCAGCAGCCCCCGACAGTCCTTCGTTTATGGCTACACCTTC.

This clonotype was counted at least ten times. V usage is TRBV20-1 and J usage is TRBJ1-1, with D possibly TRBD1 on 6 matching bases. The CDR3 contains 15 residues. Trimming removed 2 bases from V and 4 bases from J, with 17 bases in between. Germline V lookup: CDR1 DFQATT, CDR2 SNEGSKA (reference sequence). The CDR3 reads CSARPPGGPGTEAFF. CDR3 nucleotide sequence: TGCAGTGCTAGACCCCCGGGGGGCCCGGGCACTGAAGCTTTCTTT.

The sample holds many counts of this clonotype. The V gene is TRBV11-1, the J gene TRBJ2-1; 10 nucleotides align to TRBD2. This CDR3 is 17 amino acids long. V dropped 5 bases and J dropped 8; count of bases not matched to a gene: 15. Looked up from germline, CDR1 is SGHAT and CDR2 is FQDESV (reference sequence). CDR3 region: CASSTMTSGQRGYEQFF. CDR3 in DNA: TGTGCCAGCAGCACTATGACTAGCGGGCAAAGAGGGTATGAGCAGTTCTTC.

This clonotype was detected ten times or more. CDR3 nucleotide sequence: TGTGCCAGCAGCCCCTCCGGGAGTCGGAATGAGCAGTTCTTC. This sequence encodes CASSPSGSRNEQFF. The chain couples TRBV12-3 or TRBV12-4 to TRBJ2-1; weak D call: TRBD2 (6 bases). V was shortened by 6 bases and J by 7 bases, with 16 bases between the two germline ends. This CDR3 is 14 amino acids long.

The chain recombines TRBV10-3 with TRBJ1-1; D gene unclear. Trimming removed 4 bases from V and 1 base from J, with 7 bases in between. The CDR3 consists of 13 residues. The germline V gene encodes CDR1 ENHRY and CDR2 SYGVKD. The CDR3 DNA reads as TGTGCCATCAGTGGGACTTCGAACACTGAAGCTTTCTTT. This codes for CAISGTSNTEAFF.

This clonotype has ten or more counts. The rearrangement links TRBV6-2 or TRBV6-3 to TRBJ2-2; no definite D call. CDR1 is MNHEY and CDR2 is SVGEGT in the germline V gene. The V and J ends lost 8 bases and 0 bases respectively, with 10 bases between them. The CDR3 runs 14 residues. The CDR3 spells CASQILPNTGELFF. The CDR3 DNA reads TGTGCCAGCCAAATACTTCCGAACACCGGGGAGCTGTTTTTT.

Turning to this clonotype: This could be a read error, since a much larger clone is one nucleotide away. This chain uses TRBV5-1 with TRBJ2-3; D perhaps matches TRBD1 (5 bases). Per germline, CDR1 SGHRS and CDR2 YFSETQ. The CDR3 runs to 15 residues. CDR3 sequence (DNA): TGCGTCAACAGCTTGGATACAGGTGATACAGATACGCAGTATTTT. Its protein product is CVNSLDTGDTDTQYF.

The sample holds many counts of this clonotype. This chain links TRBV2 with TRBJ2-5; perhaps TRBD1 as D (5 bases). Germline V CDR1 and CDR2: SNHLY, FYNNEI. V shed 6 bases and J shed 4 bases, with 12 bases lying between them. The CDR3 totals 13 residues. CDR3 in DNA: TGTGCCAGCAGGGACATCGGGCGAGAGACCCAGTACTTC. This sequence encodes CASRDIGRETQYF.

In this sample, this clonotype turned up many times. The chain uses TRBV28 and TRBJ1-1, with a weak D call TRBD1 (5 bases). CDR3 size: 13 residues. Trimming pared 8 bases from V and 4 bases from J, leaving 14 bases between. Germline V gene data show CDR1 as MDHEN and CDR2 as SYDVKM. In DNA form, the CDR3 reads TGTGCCAGCTCGCGGCCGGGGGTCACTGAAGCTTTCTTT. Its protein product is CASSRPGVTEAFF.

The sample holds many counts of this clonotype. J is TRBJ2-5 and V is TRBV2; the match to TRBD2 covers 8 bases. V shed 4 bases and J 7 bases; nucleotides not matched to a gene: 11. There are 15 residues in the CDR3. Per the germline V gene, CDR1 is SNHLY and CDR2 is FYNNEI. The CDR3 bases are TGTGCCAGCAGTGTAAACGGGAGGGCCTACGGGACCCAGTACTTC. Residues: CASSVNGRAYGTQYF.

This clonotype was counted at least ten times. This chain connects TRBV6-2 or TRBV6-3 to TRBJ2-1, with D hard to call. CDR1 and CDR2 (germline): MNHEY, SVGEGT. Deletions cut 6 bases from V and 5 bases from J, with 8 bases between. The CDR3 is 12 residues long. DNA of the CDR3: TGTGCCAGCAGGCCTATCGACAATGAGCAGTTCTTC. It is translated as CASRPIDNEQFF.

This clonotype was counted ten times or more. J is TRBJ2-5 and V is TRBV5-5; 8 bases map to TRBD1. CDR3 length: 13 amino acids. Germline trimming cut 4 bases from V and 4 bases from J; bases unmatched to any gene: 3. Looked up from germline, CDR1 is SGHKS and CDR2 is YYEKEE (reference sequence). DNA for the CDR3: TGTGCCAGCAGCAATACAGGGGGAGAGACCCAGTACTTC. Translated: CASSNTGGETQYF.

This clonotype occurred a few times. The chain joins TRBV7-3 to TRBJ1-5, with D unclear. The CDR3 has 13 residues. The germline V gene encodes CDR1 SGHTA and CDR2 FQGTGA. V shed 1 base and J shed 5 bases, with 6 bases lying between them. CDR3 bases: TGTGCCAGCAGCTTAATTTGGGATCAGCCCCAGCATTTT. It codes for CASSLIWDQPQHF.

This clonotype has a count of ten or more. The V and J genes are TRBV28 and TRBJ2-3; 7 bases line up with TRBD2. The CDR3 contains 17 residues. Germline CDR1 MDHEN, CDR2 SYDVKM. J lost 4 bases, V lost 5 bases, and 15 bases had no gene match. The CDR3 loop reads CASSPPTSRVNPDTQYF. CDR3 nucleotide sequence: TGTGCCAGCAGTCCGCCGACTAGCCGAGTTAACCCAGATACGCAGTATTTT.

This clonotype occurred many times. The chain carries TRBV7-2 and TRBJ2-1; 12 bases are a match to TRBD2. The CDR3 length is 16 residues. CDR1 is SGHTA and CDR2 is FQGNSA in the germline V gene. J gave up 6 bases and V 3 bases, and 6 bases lay outside the gene matches. The CDR3, as DNA: TGTGCCAGCAGCTTCTATTCTAGCGGGAGGGCCAATGAGCAGTTCTTC. Translated, it gives CASSFYSSGRANEQFF.

As concerns this clonotype: A much larger clone differs from this one at a single base, so this may be a read error. The rearrangement links TRBV4-3 to TRBJ2-1; TRBD2 agrees at 11 bases. Germline V CDR1 and CDR2: LGHNA, YSLEER. The CDR3 covers 18 residues. CDR3 sequence: CASSQGSPGLAAYDEQFF. The CDR3 DNA reads as TGCGCCAGCAGCCAAGGATCACCGGGACTAGCGGCCTACGATGAGCAGTTCTTC.

This clonotype was counted ten times or more. The chain carries TRBV20-1 and TRBJ2-3, with a weak D call TRBD2 (6 bases). The V end lost 4 bases, the J end lost 4 bases, and 21 bases lay between the germline ends. Germline CDR1 reads DFQATT; CDR2 reads SNEGSKA (reference sequence). This CDR3 comprises 16 residues. This CDR3 is CSATMPGLTGPDTQYF. The CDR3 DNA sequence: TGCAGTGCTACTATGCCGGGACTCACGGGGCCAGATACGCAGTATTTT.

The rearrangement joins TRBV7-2 to TRBJ2-7; D perhaps matches TRBD2 (5 bases). The V end lost 1 base, the J end lost 4 bases, and 14 bases lay between the germline ends. This CDR3 has 15 amino acids. Germline CDR1 and CDR2: SGHTA and FQGNSA. The CDR3 nucleotides read TGTGCCAGCAGCTTAGGACTAACGGCTGGGTACGAGCAGTACTTC. Translation: CASSLGLTAGYEQYF.

This clonotype was observed at least ten times. This sequence joins TRBV5-6 and TRBJ2-1; no clear D gene. Germline lookup yields CDR1 SGHDT and CDR2 YYEEEE. This CDR3 has 16 residues. With 4 bases removed from V and 3 bases from J, the gap between germline ends came to 17 bases. The CDR3 nucleotides read TGTGCCAGCAGCCCTCAGTGGACGGTGGACTACAATGAGCAGTTCTTC. This sequence encodes CASSPQWTVDYNEQFF.

This clonotype came up many times. The CDR3 DNA reads TGCAGTGAAGGTGCGGGAGCGACAGATACGCAGTATTTT. This gives the protein CSEGAGATDTQYF. V is TRBV20-1 and J is TRBJ2-3, with 7 bases identical to TRBD2. In germline, CDR1 is DFQATT, CDR2 SNEGSKA (reference sequence). The V gene end was trimmed by 7 bases and the J gene end by 3 bases; junction bases not matched to a gene: 7. This CDR3 region has 13 residues.

This clonotype was seen many times. The V and J genes are TRBV28 and TRBJ2-7; the D is unclear. The V gene's germline CDR1 is MDHEN and CDR2 SYDVKM. The V gene lost 2 bases and the J gene lost 1 base, with 12 bases spanning the gap. The CDR3 sequence is 15 residues long. The CDR3 DNA reads as TGTGCCAGCAGTTTACCCCATATGGGGTCCTACGAGCAGTACTTC. Amino acids: CASSLPHMGSYEQYF.

In this sample, this clonotype turned up many times. This chain links TRBV7-8 with TRBJ2-1; D possibly corresponds to TRBD2 (6 bases). Germline V gene lookup returns CDR1 SGHVS and CDR2 FQNEAQ. The ends were cut back, 8 bases at V and 4 bases at J, with 12 bases in the middle. CDR3 size: 13 residues. CDR3 coding DNA: TGTGCCAGCGCCCGGGGGTGGTACAATGAGCAGTTCTTC. Protein: CASARGWYNEQFF.

This clonotype was counted at least ten times. At one boundary the junction diverges from the germline segment, which might be a read error. The V gene is TRBV6-2 or TRBV6-3, the J gene TRBJ2-4; possibly TRBD2 for D (7 bases). Germline CDR1 MNHEY, CDR2 SVGEGT. The CDR3 sequence is 14 residues long. The CDR3 nucleotides are TGTTCCAGCAGTTACTACGGGGGGCGAGGGAACATGAACTTC. This encodes CSSSYYGGRGNMNF.